The T cell receptor (beta chain) under discussion was sequenced for a study of T cells in localized non-small cell lung cancer. Whole-study findings and limits: Adjacent uninvolved lung tissue had the highest T cell clonality, exceeding tumor. Longer overall survival associated with higher blood T cell density; shorter survival with higher adjacent-lung clonality. Across samples, adjacent lung featured a median roughly 60 of the top 100 tumor clones.

Concerning this clone itself: The antigen remains undetermined.

Repertoires were generated with immunoSEQ multiplex PCR, while TCRdb's copy carries only in-frame clones and drops some. The sample carries approximately 150,000 clones, around 92% recorded once. Germline assignment: CDR1 SGHRS and CDR2 YFSETQ. V gave up 2 bases and J gave up 4 bases, with 15 bases separating them. CDR3 length: 16 residues. This chain connects TRBV5-1 to TRBJ1-4; D not certain. This receptor was taken from a female donor older than 55 with stage I lung adenocarcinoma. The sample here was peripheral blood, taken before any cancer treatment. In DNA form, the CDR3 reads TGCGCCAGCAGCTTTTATCCGGTGGGCAATAATGAAAAACTGTTTTTT. It translates to CASSFYPVGNNEKLFF. The whole variable domain, filled in from reference TRBV5-1 and TRBJ1-4, reads KAGVTQTPRYLIKTRGQQVTLSCSPISGHRSVSWYQQTPGQGLQFLFEYFSETQRNKGNFPGRFSGRQFSNSRSEMNVSTLELGDSALYLCASSFYPVGNNEKLFFGSGTQLSVL.